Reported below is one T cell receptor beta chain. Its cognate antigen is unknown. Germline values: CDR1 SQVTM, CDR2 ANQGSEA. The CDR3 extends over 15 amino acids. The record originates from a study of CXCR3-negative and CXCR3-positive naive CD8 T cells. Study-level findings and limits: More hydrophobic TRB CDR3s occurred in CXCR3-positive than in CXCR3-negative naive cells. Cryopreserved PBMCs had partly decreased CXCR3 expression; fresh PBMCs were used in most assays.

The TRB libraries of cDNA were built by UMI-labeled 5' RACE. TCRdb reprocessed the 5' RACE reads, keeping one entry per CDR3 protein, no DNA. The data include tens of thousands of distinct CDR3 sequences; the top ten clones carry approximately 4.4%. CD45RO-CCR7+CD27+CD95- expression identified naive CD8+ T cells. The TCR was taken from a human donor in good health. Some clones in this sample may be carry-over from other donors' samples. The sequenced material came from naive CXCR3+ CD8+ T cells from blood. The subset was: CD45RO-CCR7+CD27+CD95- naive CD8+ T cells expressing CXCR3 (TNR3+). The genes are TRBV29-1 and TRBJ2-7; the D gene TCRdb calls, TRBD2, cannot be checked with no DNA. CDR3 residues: CSVLLLAGVEDEQYF.